Given below is one TCR beta chain in context. Its antigen is not known. Here immunoSEQ multiplex PCR was the method, and the copy in TCRdb shows in-frame clones only, minus some. The sample contains 4,500 or so clones, roughly four fifths of which appear only once. Treatment was busulfan-fludarabine conditioning, a marrow graft, and cyclophosphamide on days +3 and +4. This entry comes from a study of T cells after posttransplantation cyclophosphamide. V was trimmed by 6 bases and J by 6 bases, leaving 20 bases between them. CDR1 is WNHNN and CDR2 is SYGVQD in the germline V gene (reference sequence). This CDR3 comprises 15 residues. Broader study findings: Recipient CMV seropositivity and CMV reactivation strongly tracked TRB clonality. Skin or GI-infiltrating T cells shared few TRB sequences with blood. Donor-recipient repertoire similarity was low at 1-2 months, rising over year one.

The V and J genes are TRBV10-1 and TRBJ1-2; D remains unclear. The receptor was derived from a male patient between 35 and 55 years old who received an allogeneic stem cell transplant from a related donor, was CMV-positive, and had acute and chronic GVHD. Some T cells may originate from the graft donor. Specimen: PBMCs, collected after allogeneic stem cell transplant with posttransplant cyclophosphamide. CDR3 amino acids: CASRPGPSLADGYTF. CDR3 bases: TGCGCCAGCAGACCCGGACCCTCCCTAGCGGATGGCTACACCTTC.